This TCR beta chain was sequenced in a study of shared clonotypes between healthy human individuals. In the source study's methods: From ImmunoSEQ came sequences covering only the junction and carrying no quality scores, so filtering differed. Only in-frame clones appear in the TCRdb table, and some are missing; sequencing was by immunoSEQ multiplex PCR. That table is the source of V, J and clone size, and D and trimming were worked out from the DNA. The sample has about 2.4 million clones; 80% to 95% are singletons. Study-wide points: About 5% of naive CD4 clonotypes were shared across a few donors.

Trimming shortened V by 5 bases and J by 1 base, and 12 bases separated the two germline ends. Germline V gene data show CDR1 as SGHTA and CDR2 as FQGTGA. The CDR3 has 14 amino acids. Note on this clone: What it recognizes is unknown.

Adult Caucasians living in Nashville, Tennessee made up all of the donors. This sequence originates from a man aged 18 to 29 in good health. Some clones in this sample may be carry-over from other donors' samples. The rearrangement links TRBV7-3 to TRBJ2-7, with D possibly TRBD2 on 6 matching bases. Sequencing was done on a sample of naive CD4+ T cells from PBMCs. Subset of the sample: CD45RA+ positively selected. CDR3 protein: CASSTRGGSYEQYF. The CDR3 DNA reads as TGTGCCAGCAGCACTAGGGGAGGTTCCTACGAGCAGTACTTC.